The 30 T cell receptor beta chains below come from one sample, sequenced in a study of blood T cells in healthy people across ages. Combining a sample-barcoded 5' primer with a J-beta primer mix, a second PCR ran for about 6 to 12 cycles. Each CDR3 protein is one row after TCRdb ran MiXCR on the 5' RACE reads. The sample lists fewer than 650,000 distinct CDR3 sequences; approximately 26% were seen once. These sequences were also reported in another study, on T cells of mothers and their children.

The sequenced sample consisted of blood. The receptors here all came from a boy between 2 and 10 years old in good health.

The chain couples TRBV29-1 to TRBJ2-7; D uncertain. Germline V gene sequence: CDR1 SQVTM, CDR2 ANQGSEA. This CDR3 is 11 amino acids long. V lost 3 bases, J lost 5 bases, and 8 bases lay in between. This CDR3 reads CSVDSKNEQYF. The DNA for the CDR3 is TGCAGCGTTGACTCTAAGAACGAGCAGTACTTC.

The chain has TRBV10-3 and TRBJ1-2; a weak D match, TRBD1 (6 bases). This CDR3 has 12 residues. V lost 3 bases, J lost 7 bases, and 9 bases lay in between. Looked up from germline, CDR1 is ENHRY and CDR2 is SYGVKD. The CDR3 bases are TGTGCCATCAGTGACCACAGGGCTGGCTACACCTTC. Protein: CAISDHRAGYTF.

This clonotype occurred many times. This chain's CDR3 is CASTTGGSSYEQYF. The CDR3 DNA reads as TGTGCCAGTACGACGGGGGGTAGCTCCTACGAGCAGTACTTC. The rearrangement joins TRBV12-3 or TRBV12-4 to TRBJ2-7; 7 bases match TRBD2. The length of the CDR3 is 14 residues. V was pared by 9 bases and J by 0 bases, with 8 bases of the junction left unmatched.

This chain joins TRBV7-7 and TRBJ1-2; D might be TRBD1 (5 bases). Trimming removed 0 bases at V and 8 bases at J, with 19 bases between. The germline V gene has CDR1 SSHAT and CDR2 FNYEAQ (reference sequence). This CDR3 has 16 amino acids. This CDR3 reads CASSLAHKGLVLGYTF. The CDR3 nucleotides are TGTGCCAGCAGCTTAGCGCACAAGGGGCTTGTGCTCGGCTACACCTTC.

This clonotype was observed at least ten times. The CDR3: CASSLKADSYEQYF. CDR3 coding DNA: TGCGCCAGCAGCTTAAAAGCGGACTCCTACGAGCAGTACTTC. V gene TRBV5-1 combines with J gene TRBJ2-7; the D gene is possibly TRBD2 (5 bases). The V and J ends lost 2 bases and 0 bases respectively, with 9 bases between them. CDR1 and CDR2 from the germline V gene are SGHRS and YFSETQ. The CDR3 length is 14 residues.

This clonotype came up a few times. The rearrangement joins TRBV5-1 to TRBJ2-1; 7 positions match TRBD2. With 1 base clipped from V and 2 bases from J, the junction kept 3 bases outside the gene matches. CDR3 length: 15 residues. Germline V CDR1 and CDR2: SGHRS, YFSETQ. The CDR3 protein is CASSLRRGTYNEQFF. CDR3 DNA: TGCGCCAGCAGCTTGAGGCGGGGGACCTACAATGAGCAGTTCTTC.

The table lists this clonotype with a few counts. The V and J genes are TRBV19 and TRBJ2-1; TRBD1 is a possible D gene (6 bases). The J call may be in error: the DNA end matches TRBJ2-5 better. Germline-derived CDR1 and CDR2 are LNHDA and SQIVND (reference sequence). This CDR3 has 12 amino acids. The CDR3 protein is CASSALGAGQYF. The CDR3 region has the DNA TGTGCCAGTAGTGCCCTGGGGGCGGGCCAGTACTTC.

The chain is built from TRBV15 and TRBJ2-6; D unresolved. The germline V gene has CDR1 LNHNV and CDR2 YYDKDF (reference sequence). The CDR3 loop spans 14 amino acids. The V end lost 0 bases, the J end lost 6 bases, and 6 bases lay between the germline ends. The CDR3 loop is CATSRELEANVLTF. The CDR3 region has the DNA TGTGCCACCAGCAGAGAACTTGAGGCCAACGTCCTGACTTTC.

This chain uses TRBV20-1 with TRBJ2-3; a possible D gene is TRBD2 (5 bases). Germline V gene lookup returns CDR1 DFQATT and CDR2 SNEGSKA (reference sequence). The V end lost 0 bases, the J end lost 0 bases, and 13 bases lay between the germline ends. This CDR3 contains 16 residues. CDR3 in DNA: TGCAGTGCTAGAGACCCGGGCGGGCAAAGCACAGATACGCAGTATTTT. This encodes CSARDPGGQSTDTQYF.

This clonotype turned up a few times. This sequence joins TRBV29-1 and TRBJ1-2, with 7 bases lining up with TRBD1. Germline V CDR1 and CDR2: SQVTM, ANQGSEA. CDR3 size: 14 residues. With V trimmed by 5 bases and J by 4 bases, 10 bases remained unmatched. CDR3 loop: CSVTLTGTGYGYTF. In nucleotides, the CDR3 is TGCAGCGTTACCTTGACAGGGACTGGCTATGGCTACACCTTC.

The gene calls are TRBV2 and TRBJ2-7; D gene ambiguous. The J call is uncertain, as TRBJ2-5 better fits the DNA end. The CDR3 has 13 amino acids. Germline V gene data show CDR1 as SNHLY and CDR2 as FYNNEI. DNA for the CDR3: TGTGCCAGCAGTGAATTAGACCAAGAGACCCAGTACTTC. Its protein product is CASSELDQETQYF.

The sample holds a few counts of this clonotype. CDR3 amino acids: CASSPYPLAGGDSYEQYF. The CDR3 DNA reads as TGTGCCAGCAGCCCGTACCCTCTAGCGGGAGGAGACTCCTACGAGCAGTACTTC. The chain couples TRBV11-2 to TRBJ2-7; 11 bases agree with TRBD2. V shed 5 bases and J 0 bases; nucleotides not matched to a gene: 12. CDR1 and CDR2 from the germline V gene are SGHAT and FQNNGV. The CDR3 consists of 18 residues. Supplemented by reference TRBV11-2 and TRBJ2-7, the full variable domain reads EAGVAQSPRYKIIEKRQSVAFWCNPISGHATLYWYQQILGQGPKLLIQFQNNGVVDDSQLPKDRFSAERLKGVDSTLKIQPAKLEDSAVYLCASSPYPLAGGDSYEQYFGPGTRLTVT.

This clonotype was found a few times. The junction departs from germline at one end; a sequencing error may be responsible. CDR3: CSARHTVQNIQHF. The DNA of the CDR3 is TGCAGTGCTAGACATACAGTCCAAAACATTCAGCACTTC. The gene calls are TRBV20-1 and TRBJ2-4; D is ambiguous. The CDR3 totals 13 residues. Germline-derived CDR1 and CDR2 are DFQATT and SNEGSKA (reference sequence).

The chain combines TRBV10-2 with TRBJ2-3, with unresolved D. Deletions cut 6 bases from V and 0 bases from J, with 13 bases between. Germline V gives CDR1 WSHSY, CDR2 SAAADI. The CDR3 sequence is 15 residues long. This chain's CDR3 is CASRSPGRSTDTQYF. As DNA, the CDR3 is TGCGCCAGCAGGTCTCCCGGGCGGAGCACAGATACGCAGTATTTT.

This clonotype turned up a few times. The chain recombines TRBV29-1 with TRBJ2-5; perhaps TRBD1 as D (6 bases). Trimming cost V 7 bases and J 4 bases, with 16 bases left between them. The CDR3 runs 13 residues. From germline, CDR1 is SQVTM and CDR2 ANQGSEA. The CDR3 DNA is TGCAGCGGCAGGGAAGGGGGAGCAGAGACCCAGTACTTC. It is translated as CSGREGGAETQYF.

This clonotype appeared a few times. The rearrangement uses TRBV19 and TRBJ2-4, with D possibly TRBD1 on 6 matching bases. The V gene's germline CDR1 is LNHDA and CDR2 SQIVND (reference sequence). The CDR3 runs 14 residues. The V end lost 3 bases, the J end lost 1 base, and 7 bases lay between the germline ends. The CDR3, as DNA: TGTGCCAGTAGTATTACAGGGGCCAAAAACATTCAGTACTTC. This encodes CASSITGAKNIQYF.

The genes are TRBV9 and TRBJ1-1; TRBD1 is a possible D gene (6 bases). The length of the CDR3 is 12 residues. In germline, CDR1 is SGDLS, CDR2 YYNGEE. V lost 0 bases and J 11 bases, leaving 11 bases between the germline ends. CDR3 nucleotide sequence: TGTGCCAGCAGCGTAGCTCAGGGGCCGGCTTTCTTT. The encoded protein is CASSVAQGPAFF.

The rearrangement uses TRBV12-3 or TRBV12-4 and TRBJ2-1, with a weak D call TRBD2 (5 bases). The ends were cut back, 3 bases at V and 5 bases at J, with 11 bases in the middle. This CDR3 contains 14 residues. CDR3 sequence: CASSFNARDNEQFF. The CDR3 bases are TGTGCCAGCAGTTTTAACGCGCGGGACAATGAGCAGTTCTTC.

This chain joins TRBV18 and TRBJ1-1; no firm D call. The V gene lost 6 bases and the J gene lost 8 bases, with 10 bases spanning the gap. CDR1 is KGHSH, CDR2 LQKENI, per germline. This CDR3 spans 11 amino acids. Here the CDR3 reads CASSRLDEAFF. The CDR3 DNA reads as TGTGCCAGCTCCCGCCTGGACGAAGCTTTCTTT.

The chain combines TRBV20-1 with TRBJ2-7; D possibly corresponds to TRBD2 (6 bases). The length of the CDR3 is 14 residues. In germline, CDR1 is DFQATT, CDR2 SNEGSKA (reference sequence). V was pared by 0 bases and J by 5 bases, with 14 bases between. Written as DNA, the CDR3 is TGCAGTGCTAGAGAGTCCCCGGGAGTAGACGAGCAGTACTTC. This sequence encodes CSARESPGVDEQYF.

This clonotype has only a few counts. V and J are TRBV14 and TRBJ2-5, with 9 bases aligning to TRBD2. The tail of the sequence fits TRBJ2-7 better, so the J call may be wrong. Per the germline V gene, CDR1 is SGHDN and CDR2 is FVKESK. There are 14 residues in the CDR3. CDR3 region: CASSPLLAGYEQYF. The CDR3 bases are TGTGCCAGCAGCCCCCTGCTAGCGGGATACGAGCAGTACTTC.

The chain uses TRBV7-6 and TRBJ2-5; D not certain. Per the germline V gene, CDR1 is SGHVS and CDR2 is FNYEAQ. CDR3 length equals 12 residues. Trimming removed 5 bases at V and 10 bases at J, with 14 bases between. The CDR3, as DNA: TGTGCCAGCAGCACGCCTCGTGGGGACCAGTACTTC. Amino acids: CASSTPRGDQYF.

The rearrangement joins TRBV12-5 to TRBJ1-1, with 8 bases identical to TRBD1. The CDR3 has 13 amino acids. The V gene's germline CDR1 is LGHNT and CDR2 FRNRAP. The J segment lost 1 base and the V segment lost 6 bases, leaving 1 base of the junction unmatched. CDR3 loop: CASGTGENTEAFF. CDR3 nucleotide sequence: TGTGCTAGTGGGACAGGGGAGAACACTGAAGCTTTCTTT.

This clonotype came up a few times. The rearrangement uses TRBV14 and TRBJ2-7, with 9 nucleotides matching TRBD1. Germline CDR1 SGHDN, CDR2 FVKESK. The CDR3 sequence is 15 residues long. V gave up 3 bases and J gave up 3 bases; unmatched junction bases: 6. CDR3 coding DNA: TGTGCCAGCAGCCATCACCGGGACAGGGACTACGAGCAGTACTTC. This encodes CASSHHRDRDYEQYF.

In its sample, this clonotype was seen many times. The genes are TRBV20-1 and TRBJ2-1; 9 bases align to TRBD2. The CDR3 is 15 residues long. Germline V lookup: CDR1 DFQATT, CDR2 SNEGSKA (reference sequence). J lost 2 bases, V lost 1 base, and 3 bases had no gene match. CDR3 nucleotide sequence: TGCAGTGCTAGAGTAGCGGGAGTGCCCTACAATGAGCAGTTCTTC. It translates to CSARVAGVPYNEQFF.

Here the CDR3 reads CASGLDGGRNGELFF. CDR3 nucleotides: TGTGCTAGTGGTTTGGACGGTGGGAGGAACGGGGAGCTGTTTTTT. The rearrangement joins TRBV12-5 to TRBJ2-2, with a weak D call TRBD2 (6 bases). V lost 1 base to trimming and J lost 7 bases, with 13 bases between them. There are 15 residues in the CDR3. CDR1 and CDR2 (germline): LGHNT, FRNRAP.

This sequence joins TRBV25-1 and TRBJ1-1; TRBD1 is a possible D gene (5 bases). This CDR3 is 16 amino acids long. V was pared by 1 base and J by 8 bases, with 20 bases between. Germline V gene data show CDR1 as MGHDK and CDR2 as SYGVNS. In DNA form, the CDR3 reads TGTGCCAGCAGTGAATGGGGTGGTCGGGGCTTGGCGGAAGCTTTCTTT. Translating it yields CASSEWGGRGLAEAFF.

This chain joins TRBV28 and TRBJ1-4; D unclear. The CDR3 has 14 amino acids. V lost 8 bases and J 3 bases, leaving 13 bases between the germline ends. Germline assignment: CDR1 MDHEN and CDR2 SYDVKM. The CDR3 DNA follows: TGTGCCAGCGGCCTGACCGGGGCTAATGAAAAACTGTTTTTT. This gives the protein CASGLTGANEKLFF.

Turning to this clonotype: An end of the junction differs from the germline gene, which may be a read error. CDR3 nucleotides: TGTGCTAGCAGCTCGGATAGGTGGGTTAGGGGAGACGCCTACAATGAGCAGTTCTTC. It translates to CASSSDRWVRGDAYNEQFF. The rearrangement links TRBV7-7 to TRBJ2-1; D tentatively fits TRBD1 or TRBD2 (5 bases each). From germline, CDR1 is SSHAT and CDR2 FNYEAQ (reference sequence). This CDR3 contains 19 residues.

The sample holds a few counts of this clonotype. The gene calls are TRBV11-2 and TRBJ2-3; D gene ambiguous. In germline, CDR1 is SGHAT, CDR2 FQNNGV. V was shortened by 0 bases and J by 5 bases, with 12 bases between the two germline ends. The CDR3 length is 15 residues. The CDR3 reads CASSLDTPSRDTQYF. DNA for the CDR3: TGTGCCAGCAGCTTAGACACTCCCTCGAGAGATACGCAGTATTTT.